Detailed here is one TCR beta chain. Its matching antigen is unknown. These data originate in a study of cytomegalovirus exposure and HLA in healthy donors. Study overall: The same platform as the roughly 630 first-cohort repertoires was used for the 120 or so validation repertoires, a later analysis reported.

The method was immunoSEQ multiplex PCR; TCRdb's version includes in-frame clones alone and lacks a portion of them. Of about 140,000 clones in the sample, roughly four fifths are singletons; the top ten hold less than 35%. Study findings and constraints: The study designated around 150 TCR beta chains cytomegalovirus-associated. Researchers reported that a few CMV-associated chains were confirmed in vitro as CMV antigen-specific. Most TCR sequences were seen very rarely across donors, but some public TCRs occurred in many.

The origin of this receptor is a man aged 25 to 40 in good health and CMV-seropositive. Input material: PBMCs.

The CDR3 DNA reads as TGTGCCAGCAGTTGGACAGGGGGCACTGAAGCTTTCTTT. It translates to CASSWTGGTEAFF. V is TRBV6-6 and J is TRBJ1-1, with TRBD1 matching over 10 bases. This CDR3 is built from 13 residues. V lost 4 bases and J lost 4; bases outside the gene matches: 0. Germline CDR1 reads MNHNY; CDR2 reads SVGAGI (reference sequence).